The 29 T cell receptor beta chains below all came from one sample that was sequenced in a study of T cells in Graves' hyperthyroidism and ophthalmopathy. Using RNA transcripts as the source, TCR beta CDR3 regions were amplified. The HTBI primer set served for first-round RT-PCR of the TCR CDR3. TCRdb reprocessed the multiplex PCR reads with MiXCR, giving one entry per CDR3 protein. The table includes hundreds of thousands of distinct CDR3 sequences, over 35% detected once. Material for sequencing was blood. The receptors derive from a man younger than 35 with Graves' hyperthyroidism.

The chain carries TRBV12-3 or TRBV12-4 and TRBJ1-4; D is perhaps TRBD1 (6 bases). The CDR3 runs 14 residues. Trimming removed 7 bases from V and 8 bases from J, with 17 bases in between. This CDR3 is CASNPQGAREKLFF. The CDR3 DNA reads TGTGCCAGCAACCCACAGGGCGCTCGGGAAAAACTGTTTTTT.

J is TRBJ1-2 and V is TRBV29-1; 8 bases map to TRBD1. The CDR3 has 15 amino acids. The V gene end was trimmed by 0 bases and the J gene end by 8 bases; junction bases not matched to a gene: 11. Germline values: CDR1 SQVTM, CDR2 ANQGSEA. The CDR3 reads CSVEETTGVRGGYTF. The CDR3, as DNA: TGCAGCGTTGAAGAAACGACAGGGGTGAGGGGCGGCTACACCTTC.

Only a few counts were recorded for this clonotype. This CDR3 reads CASRALGGANGYTF. CDR3 nucleotides: TGTGCCAGCAGAGCCCTGGGGGGAGCGAACGGCTACACCTTC. The chain couples TRBV10-3 to TRBJ1-2, with a tentative D call TRBD1 (5 bases). V gave up 10 bases and J gave up 8 bases, with 23 bases separating them. CDR1 is ENHRY, CDR2 SYGVKD, per germline. The length of the CDR3 is 14 residues.

For the CDR3, the DNA is TGCGCCTCGGGAACGGTGGGGCCCGGGGAGCTGTTTTTT. As protein: CASGTVGPGELFF. V usage is TRBV10-2 and J usage is TRBJ2-2, with D perhaps given as TRBD1 or TRBD2 (5 bases each). V lost 11 bases and J 6 bases, leaving 16 bases between the germline ends. The CDR3 loop spans 13 amino acids. Germline V gives CDR1 WSHSY, CDR2 SAAADI.

This clonotype was recorded a few times. The rearrangement uses TRBV7-8 and TRBJ2-7; 8 nucleotides line up with TRBD2. The CDR3 extends over 14 amino acids. Germline V gene sequence: CDR1 SGHVS, CDR2 FQNEAQ. J lost 6 bases, V lost 3 bases, and 7 bases had no gene match. CDR3 region: CASSFGTSKTEQYF. Here the CDR3 DNA reads TGTGCCAGCAGCTTCGGGACTAGTAAGACCGAGCAGTACTTC.

This clonotype showed up just a few times. The chain is built from TRBV12-3 or TRBV12-4 and TRBJ2-7; no clear D. This CDR3 has 14 amino acids. V dropped 5 bases and J dropped 0 bases, with 11 bases sitting between them. CDR3 sequence reads: CASSPLLSSYEQYF. The CDR3, as DNA: TGTGCCAGCAGTCCCCTCCTGAGCTCCTACGAGCAGTACTTC.

This clonotype was seen a single time. This chain joins TRBV11-2 and TRBJ1-1; tentatively, D is TRBD1 (5 bases). The germline CDR1 and CDR2 sequences are SGHAT and FQNNGV. V was clipped by 4 bases and J by 1 base, with 16 bases between them. CDR3 length: 16 amino acids. This CDR3 is CASSSAGDLGNTEAFF. As DNA, the CDR3 is TGTGCCAGCAGCTCAGCTGGGGACCTCGGGAACACTGAAGCTTTCTTT.

In this sample, this clonotype turned up many times. The chain combines TRBV7-6 with TRBJ1-2; TRBD1 might be the D (5 bases). The CDR3 contains 12 residues. V lost 5 bases and J 8 bases, leaving 12 bases between the germline ends. Germline CDR1 reads SGHVS; CDR2 reads FNYEAQ. As DNA, the CDR3 is TGTGCCAGCAGCCCAGGGTCGGGAGGCTACACCTTC. Residues: CASSPGSGGYTF.

To note about this clonotype: The conserved final phenylalanine or tryptophan is absent from the CDR3, which likely points to a read error. V is TRBV19 and J is TRBJ1-1, with 7 bases matching TRBD1. CDR1 is LNHDA, CDR2 SQIVND, per germline (reference sequence). This CDR3 spans 16 amino acids. Trimming took 5 bases from V and 0 from J; bases not matched to a gene: 9. This CDR3 reads CASSFSAGTVNTEAFL. The CDR3 DNA reads as TGTGCCAGTAGTTTCTCAGCCGGGACAGTGAACACTGAAGCTTTCCTT.

Only a few counts were recorded for this clonotype. V and J are TRBV7-2 and TRBJ2-7, with D perhaps being TRBD1 or TRBD2 (5 bases each). Trimming took 1 base from V and 8 from J, leaving 9 bases between them. CDR1 and CDR2 from the germline V gene are SGHTA and FQGNSA. The CDR3 has 12 residues. CDR3: CASSLDWGKQYF. The CDR3 nucleotides read TGTGCCAGCAGCTTAGATTGGGGGAAGCAGTACTTC. The full variable domain, its missing parts supplied by reference TRBV7-2 and TRBJ2-7, is GAGVSQSPSNKVTEKGKDVELRCDPISGHTALYWYRQSLGQGLEFLIYFQGNSAPDKSGLPSDRFSAERTGGSVSTLTIQRTQQEDSAVYLCASSLDWGKQYFGPGTRLTVT.

The CDR3 reads CASSLRTSSYNSPLHF. CDR3 sequence (DNA): TGCGCCAGCAGCTTGAGGACGAGCTCCTATAATTCACCCCTCCACTTT. The genes are TRBV5-1 and TRBJ1-6; no definite D call. V was cut by 1 base and J by 0 bases, with 8 bases left in between. Germline V gene lookup returns CDR1 SGHRS and CDR2 YFSETQ. There are 16 residues in the CDR3. The full variable domain, rest sourced from reference TRBV5-1 and TRBJ1-6, is KAGVTQTPRYLIKTRGQQVTLSCSPISGHRSVSWYQQTPGQGLQFLFEYFSETQRNKGNFPGRFSGRQFSNSRSEMNVSTLELGDSALYLCASSLRTSSYNSPLHFGNGTRLTVT.

This clonotype was picked up many times. The chain has TRBV29-1 and TRBJ2-6; D unclear. The CDR3 totals 17 residues. Between the trimmed V and J ends, which lost 0 bases and 4 bases, there was a span of 16 bases. Germline V lookup: CDR1 SQVTM, CDR2 ANQGSEA. CDR3 protein: CSVEEVVFGSGANVLTF. CDR3 coding DNA: TGCAGCGTTGAAGAGGTAGTCTTTGGATCCGGGGCCAACGTCCTGACTTTC.

J is TRBJ1-5 and V is TRBV6-5, with D maybe TRBD1 (6 bases). The CDR3 is made up of 13 amino acids. The germline gives CDR1 MNHEY, CDR2 SVGAGI. V lost 5 bases, J lost 6 bases, and 11 bases lay in between. CDR3 sequence (DNA): TGTGCCAGCAGTGTTAAACAGGGTCAGCCCCAGCATTTT. It translates to CASSVKQGQPQHF.

This clonotype has just a few counts. The chain couples TRBV7-8 to TRBJ1-1; unclear D gene. Trimming cost V 5 bases and J 2 bases, with 15 bases left between them. Looked up from germline, CDR1 is SGHVS and CDR2 is FQNEAQ. The CDR3 sequence is 15 residues long. CDR3 DNA sequence: TGTGCCAGCAGCCCCCAAGGGCCCTTAAACACTGAAGCTTTCTTT. Translated: CASSPQGPLNTEAFF.

The chain joins TRBV20-1 to TRBJ1-2, with 7 bases matching TRBD1. Germline V gene lookup returns CDR1 DFQATT and CDR2 SNEGSKA (reference sequence). The CDR3 contains 13 residues. J was trimmed by 6 bases and V by 6 bases; bases with no gene match: 10. The CDR3 reads CSASSGGRDGYTF. The CDR3, as DNA: TGCAGTGCATCCTCAGGGGGGAGGGATGGCTACACCTTC.

Worth noting for this clonotype: Relative to the germline gene, one junction end is altered; a read error may explain this. This chain connects TRBV11-1 to TRBJ1-1, with 9 bases lining up with TRBD1. Germline CDR1 SGHAT, CDR2 FQDESV (reference sequence). The CDR3 sequence is 12 residues long. CDR3 in amino acids: CASHSDRGETFF. In nucleotides, the CDR3 is TGTGCCAGCCATTCGGACAGGGGTGAAACTTTCTTT.

The chain joins TRBV29-1 to TRBJ2-7; D possibly corresponds to TRBD2 (6 bases). Trimming took 0 bases from V and 0 from J, leaving 9 bases between them. The CDR3 runs to 14 residues. Germline V gene sequence: CDR1 SQVTM, CDR2 ANQGSEA. Written as DNA, the CDR3 is TGCAGCGTTGAAGATACCGGGAGCTCCTACGAGCAGTACTTC. This codes for CSVEDTGSSYEQYF.

This clonotype occurred many times. The DNA of the CDR3 is TGTGCCACCAGCAGAGATGAGGGGACAAGCGAGCAGTACTTC. Residues: CATSRDEGTSEQYF. This sequence joins TRBV15 and TRBJ2-7; D is possibly TRBD1 (6 bases). The CDR3 sequence is 14 residues long. The germline CDR1 and CDR2 sequences are LNHNV and YYDKDF (reference sequence). V lost 0 bases, J lost 6 bases, and 12 bases lay in between.

The J gene is TRBJ1-6, the V gene TRBV9; D gene uncertain. The germline V gene encodes CDR1 SGDLS and CDR2 YYNGEE. This CDR3 is 16 amino acids long. Trimming left V 0 bases short and J 16 bases short, with 23 bases between. CDR3 in DNA: TGTGCCAGCAGCGTAGTTGATCCCGGGGTGACTGGGCCTCTCCACTTT. Protein sequence: CASSVVDPGVTGPLHF.

This clonotype was counted ten times or more. The chain links TRBV7-9 to TRBJ2-5; D perhaps matches TRBD1 (6 bases). The CDR3 has 15 residues. V was pared by 4 bases and J by 0 bases, with 12 bases between. CDR1 and CDR2 from the germline V gene are SEHNR and FQNEAQ (reference sequence). The CDR3 loop is CASSSFRGHQETQYF. The CDR3 DNA is TGTGCCAGCAGCTCCTTCAGGGGTCACCAAGAGACCCAGTACTTC.

In this sample, this clonotype turned up a few times. The chain is built from TRBV7-2 and TRBJ2-2; no clear D. CDR3 length: 15 amino acids. Trimming cost V 2 bases and J 1 base, with 8 bases left between them. CDR1 is SGHTA, CDR2 FQGNSA, per germline. CDR3 DNA sequence: TGTGCCAGCAGCTTACTCAGCCTGAACACCGGGGAGCTGTTTTTT. Protein sequence: CASSLLSLNTGELFF.

This clonotype showed up just a few times. The V gene is TRBV19, the J gene TRBJ1-1; the D gene is possibly TRBD1 (6 bases). The V and J ends lost 4 bases and 5 bases respectively, with 17 bases between them. Germline V gene data show CDR1 as LNHDA and CDR2 as SQIVND (reference sequence). The CDR3 covers 15 residues. In DNA, the CDR3 is TGTGCCAGTAGTACTACAGGGTCCGGGCGGACTGAAGCTTTCTTT. Amino acids: CASSTTGSGRTEAFF. Based on the CDR3 plus reference TRBV19 and TRBJ1-1, the full variable domain is DGGITQSPKYLFRKEGQNVTLSCEQNLNHDAMYWYRQDPGQGLRLIYYSQIVNDFQKGDIAEGYSVSREKKESFPLTVTSAQKNPTAFYLCASSTTGSGRTEAFFGQGTRLTVV.

This clonotype showed up many times. The CDR3 spells CASSLAGRGRFEQYF. As DNA, the CDR3 is TGTGCCAGCAGCTTAGCTGGCAGGGGGCGCTTCGAGCAGTACTTC. The V and J genes are TRBV7-8 and TRBJ2-7, with TRBD1 matching 8 bases. The germline V gene encodes CDR1 SGHVS and CDR2 FQNEAQ. The CDR3 is made up of 15 amino acids. The trim removed 0 bases at V and 6 bases at J, leaving 7 bases unmatched.

In regard to this clonotype: One end of the junction fails to match germline, which may point to a read error. The rearrangement joins TRBV4-1 to TRBJ2-7; no reliable D call. The CDR3 is 15 residues long. CDR1 is MGHRA, CDR2 YSYEKL, per germline. The CDR3: CASSQVSGTAYEQYF. The CDR3 DNA follows: TGTGCCAGCAGCCAAGTATCAGGTACGGCCTACGAGCAGTACTTC.

This clonotype has a count of ten or more. The CDR3 DNA follows: TGTGCCATCAGTGAGACTAGCAGGGGCGGTGAAAAACTGTTTTTT. Its translation is CAISETSRGGEKLFF. The chain has TRBV10-3 and TRBJ1-4; possibly TRBD1 for D (6 bases). Trimming removed 2 bases at V and 7 bases at J, with 14 bases between. The CDR3 is 15 residues long. CDR1 ENHRY and CDR2 SYGVKD come from the germline V gene.

Of note for this clonotype: A junction boundary mismatches the germline segment, possibly from a read error. The chain uses TRBV10-3 and TRBJ2-5; 7 bases match TRBD1. The CDR3 sequence is 14 residues long. Germline V gene data show CDR1 as ENHRY and CDR2 as SYGVKD. CDR3 in DNA: TGTGCCAGCAGTTACTCCTCGACAGGGGAGACCCAGTACTTC. It is translated as CASSYSSTGETQYF.

The chain carries TRBV15 and TRBJ1-2; TRBD1 might be the D (6 bases). The CDR3 covers 13 residues. The germline V gene has CDR1 LNHNV and CDR2 YYDKDF (reference sequence). V lost 1 base to trimming and J lost 6 bases, with 9 bases between them. This chain's CDR3 is CATSRGAGDGYTF. The CDR3 DNA is TGTGCCACCAGCAGAGGGGCAGGGGATGGCTACACCTTC.

This clonotype was seen at least ten times. The rearrangement links TRBV20-1 to TRBJ1-1; D is unresolved. Germline CDR1 is DFQATT and CDR2 is SNEGSKA (reference sequence). This CDR3 has 12 residues. V was trimmed by 5 bases and J by 5 bases, leaving 12 bases between them. The CDR3 nucleotides read TGCAGTGCTCCTAAGATCCAAACTGAAGCTTTCTTT. This codes for CSAPKIQTEAFF.

J is TRBJ2-5 and V is TRBV5-4, with D perhaps being TRBD1 or TRBD2 (7 bases each). V was trimmed by 10 bases and J by 4 bases, leaving 17 bases between them. Germline V gene lookup returns CDR1 SGHNT and CDR2 YYREEE (reference sequence). The CDR3 sequence is 13 residues long. The chain's CDR3 is CAVQGGQLETQYF. In DNA, the CDR3 is TGTGCCGTCCAGGGGGGGCAGCTAGAGACCCAGTACTTC.